A selection of T cell receptor beta chains follows, all from one sample in a study of regulatory T cells in long-lasting Graves disease. TCRdb recomputed calls from the multiplex PCR reads with MiXCR, one row per CDR3 protein. This table holds almost 450,000 distinct CDR3 sequences, roughly 15% found once. Separately, the same data were catalogued under a study of T cells in Graves' hyperthyroidism and ophthalmopathy.

This specimen was peripheral blood mononuclear cells (PBMCs), taken at new diagnosis, from a patient treated with antithyroid drugs. These receptor sequences come from a woman aged 25 to 45 with Graves disease. Each CDR3 is given with its conserved first and last residue. The D gene is left open where the match is weak. Expanded clones get a size class; other rows say once, few or many, or leave the size out.

13	TRBV7-6	few	TRBJ2-5	.	TGTGCCAGCAGCACTACTAATCAAGAGACCCAGGACTTC	CASSTTNQETQDF
15	TRBV7-9	.	TRBJ1-5	TRBD1	TGTGCCAGCAGCCCCGCAGGGGGCTTAGGTCAGCCCCAGCATTTT	CASSPAGGLGQPQHF
14	TRBV11-2	many	TRBJ2-5	.	TGTGCCAGCAGCTTACGGGATTTCCAAGAGACCCAGTACTTC	CASSLRDFQETQYF
14	TRBV7-9	.	TRBJ1-6	TRBD1	TGTGCCAGCAGCCCGGGACAGGGTGATTCACCCCTCCACTTT	CASSPGQGDSPLHF
15	TRBV27	many	TRBJ2-1	TRBD2	TGTGCCAGCCGCCTAACCGGACTAGCCGGTAATGAGCAGTTCTTC	CASRLTGLAGNEQFF
16	TRBV28	many	TRBJ2-6	.	TGTGCCAGCATCCCAGGGGGGGGAGCTGGGGCCAACGTCCTGACTTTC	CASIPGGGAGANVLTF
15	TRBV20-1	many	TRBJ2-1	.	TGCAGTGCTAGCCTGGGACTGTCACTCTACAATGAGCAGTTCTTC	CSASLGLSLYNEQFF
16	TRBV7-8	once	TRBJ2-7	TRBD1	TGTGCCAGCAGCTTAGGCTTCCCCGGGACAGGTTCGGTCGAGAACTTC	CASSLGFPGTGSVENF
14	TRBV5-1	.	TRBJ2-7	TRBD2	TGCGCCAGCAGCCGGACTAGCGGAGGGTACGAGCAGTACTTC	CASSRTSGGYEQYF
14	TRBV14	many	TRBJ2-3	TRBD2	TGTGCCAGCAGCCGGACTAGCGGCACAGATACGCAGTATTTT	CASSRTSGTDTQYF
11	TRBV20-1	many	TRBJ1-2	.	TGCAGTGCTTCCCATGACTATGGCTACACCTTC	CSASHDYGYTF
14	TRBV10-1	few	TRBJ2-5	.	TGCGCCAGCAGTGAGAGTGGGGCTTGGGAGACCCAGTACTTC	CASSESGAWETQYF
12	TRBV27	.	TRBJ2-1	.	TGTGCCAGCAGTTTAGGGGGGAGTATTCAGTTCTTC	CASSLGGSIQFF
13	TRBV5-5	few	TRBJ1-1	TRBD1	TGTGCCAGCAGGTACACAGGGGACACTGAAGCTTTCTTT	CASRYTGDTEAFF
14	TRBV5-1	few	TRBJ1-5	.	TGCGCCAGCAGCCCGACATCAGGCAATCAGCCCCAGCATTTT	CASSPTSGNQPQHF
16	TRBV5-4	.	TRBJ2-1	.	TGTGCCAGCAGCCCGGGCTTACAGGCCACCTACAATGAGCAGTTCTTC	CASSPGLQATYNEQFF
18	TRBV27	many	TRBJ1-1	.	TGTGCCAGCAGTTTATCTTGGGGGGGCGCCGGCATGAACACTGAAGCTTTCTTT	CASSLSWGGAGMNTEAFF
15	TRBV20-1	many	TRBJ2-2	TRBD2	TGCAGTGGAGGGAGCGGGGTAACAAACACCGGGGAGCTGTTTTTT	CSGGSGVTNTGELFF
13	TRBV7-6	.	TRBJ2-1	.	TGTGCCAGCAGCTTACGAGACAGAAATGAGCAGTTCTTC	CASSLRDRNEQFF
18	TRBV18	.	TRBJ2-1	TRBD1	TGTGCCAGCTCACCACCTCCCGGGACAGGGGTCGGTTACAATGAGCAGTTCTTC	CASSPPPGTGVGYNEQFF
15	TRBV10-3	.	TRBJ1-3	.	TGTGCCATCAGTGAACGGAGGGAGGCTGGAAACACCATATATTTT	CAISERREAGNTIYF
15	TRBV2	many	TRBJ1-2	TRBD1	TGTGCCAGCAGCCCGAAAACGACAGGGATATATGGCTACACCTTC	CASSPKTTGIYGYTF
18	TRBV29-1	many	TRBJ2-2	TRBD2	TGCAGCGTTGCCCCTAGCGGGAGTGGTCTAACGAACACCGGGGAGCTGTTTTTT	CSVAPSGSGLTNTGELFF
15	TRBV28	.	TRBJ2-1	TRBD2	TGTGCCAGCAGTTCTCCTGGCGGGGGGAAGAATGAGCAGTTCTTC	CASSSPGGGKNEQFF
16	TRBV4-1	few	TRBJ2-2	TRBD2	TGCGCCAGCAGCCAAGTAGGGTTGGGGATGAGCGGGGAGCGGTTTTTT	CASSQVGLGMSGERFF
15	TRBV20-1	few	TRBJ2-3	TRBD1	TGCAGTGCGAAGACCCGGGACAGGGGGCAAGATACGCAGTATTTT	CSAKTRDRGQDTQYF
15	TRBV6-1	.	TRBJ1-5	.	TGTGCCAGCAGGGGGACGGTGAGGAGGAATCAGCCCCAGCATTTT	CASRGTVRRNQPQHF
13	TRBV28	few	TRBJ1-2	TRBD1	TGTGCCAGCAGTTTTGGCAGGGGGTTTGGCTACACCTTC	CASSFGRGFGYTF
15	TRBV11-2	many	TRBJ2-5	.	TGTGCCAGCAGCCCTAGGGGACAACGTTGGGAGACCCAGTACTTC	CASSPRGQRWETQYF
16	TRBV7-2	many	TRBJ2-2	TRBD1	TGTGCCAGCAGCTTACATGGGACAGCTAACACCGGGGAGCTGTTTTTT	CASSLHGTANTGELFF
17	TRBV24-1	many	TRBJ2-1	TRBD2	TGTGCCACCAGTGATATTAGCGGGAGGGCTTCCTACAATGAGCAGTTCTTC	CATSDISGRASYNEQFF
15	TRBV6-2/TRBV6-3	many	TRBJ2-1	.	TGTGCCAGCACCGATACCGGGACTGGAAACAATGAGCAGTTCTTC	CASTDTGTGNNEQFF
15	TRBV9	few	TRBJ1-2	.	TGTGCCAGCAGCGTAGCGGCCACTACTAACTATGGCTACACCTTC	CASSVAATTNYGYTF
15	TRBV4-1	few	TRBJ2-7	.	TGCGCCAGCAGCCAAGATCGCAGCCCAGCCTTCGAGCAGTACTTC	CASSQDRSPAFEQYF
14	TRBV28	many	TRBJ2-7	.	TGTGCCAGCAGCTTAACAAGGGACTCCTACGAGCAGTACTTC	CASSLTRDSYEQYF
16	TRBV6-1	few	TRBJ2-4	.	TGTGCCAGCAGTGAAGGACTAGTCGCAGCCAAAAACATTCAGTACTTC	CASSEGLVAAKNIQYF
18	TRBV29-1	many	TRBJ2-1	.	TGCAGCGTTGAAGACTTGGCGGGACTCCTAGTCTCCTACAATGAGCAGTTCTTC	CSVEDLAGLLVSYNEQFF
14	TRBV3-1	many	TRBJ2-7	.	TGTGCCAGCAGCCAAGGGAACCGGTTCTACGAGCAGTACTTC	CASSQGNRFYEQYF
15	TRBV11-2	many	TRBJ1-4	.	TGTGCCAGCAGCTTACAAGGGGCGAATAATGAAAAACTGTTTTTT	CASSLQGANNEKLFF
16	TRBV24-1	many	TRBJ2-1	TRBD2	TGTGCCACCAGTGAACTAGCGGGCCCTTCCTACAATGAGCAGTTCTTC	CATSELAGPSYNEQFF
14	TRBV28	many	TRBJ2-1	TRBD2	TGTGCCAGCAACAACGAGGGACTAGTCTATGAGCAGTTCTTC	CASNNEGLVYEQFF
19	TRBV5-1	few	TRBJ2-5	.	TGCGCCAGCAGTTCTTCCAACCTCAAGGACGACAAAATACGGGAGACCCAGTACTTC	CASSSSNLKDDKIRETQYF
17	TRBV5-1	.	TRBJ2-7	.	TGCGCCAGCAGCTTGGTCCCGGGACGCCTTACCTCGTGGGAGCAGTACTTC	CASSLVPGRLTSWEQYF
14	TRBV11-2	many	TRBJ2-1	.	TGTGCCAGCAGCTCCGGGACTCGCGACAATGAGCAGTTCTTC	CASSSGTRDNEQFF
12	TRBV20-1	.	TRBJ1-5	TRBD1	TGCAGTGGGACAGGGGGGAATCAGCCCCAGCATTTT	CSGTGGNQPQHF
16	TRBV7-2	many	TRBJ2-2	TRBD1	TGTGCCAGCAGCTGGGGGGGACAGGGGTCCACCGGGGAGCTGTTTTTT	CASSWGGQGSTGELFF